These 13 T cell receptor beta chains share one sample of origin, sequenced in a study of blood T cell repertoires in COVID-19. Clones were sequenced by immunoSEQ multiplex PCR, and TCRdb holds only the in-frame ones, with some missing. The repertoire has around 240,000 clones, approximately 83% of them found once; the top ten carry less than 2.5%. Material: PBMCs or T cells enriched from blood (not recorded which). These receptors were obtained from a woman in her forties or fifties who had recovered from COVID-19.

The V call is TRBV5-1, the J call TRBJ2-3; perhaps TRBD2 as D (6 bases). CDR3 length: 16 residues. V was cut by 0 bases and J by 2 bases, with 13 bases left in between. Germline values: CDR1 SGHRS, CDR2 YFSETQ. In nucleotides, the CDR3 is TGCGCCAGCAGCTTGGAAGGGAGGAGGAACACAGATACGCAGTATTTT. As protein: CASSLEGRRNTDTQYF.

The chain uses TRBV7-9 and TRBJ1-4; possibly TRBD1 for D (5 bases). This CDR3 comprises 15 residues. Germline V CDR1 and CDR2: SEHNR, FQNEAQ (reference sequence). Trimming shortened V by 5 bases and J by 7 bases, and 17 bases separated the two germline ends. The CDR3 sequence is CASSARQPGTEKLFF. The CDR3 bases are TGTGCCAGCAGCGCTCGACAGCCCGGAACTGAAAAACTGTTTTTT.

V gene TRBV28 combines with J gene TRBJ1-3; D is unclear. Between the trimmed V and J ends, which lost 6 bases and 0 bases, there was a span of 15 bases. The CDR3 runs 16 residues. The germline V gene has CDR1 MDHEN and CDR2 SYDVKM. The chain's CDR3 is CASSARHIRSGNTIYF. CDR3 DNA sequence: TGTGCCAGCAGCGCACGACACATTCGCTCTGGAAACACCATATATTTT.

The gene calls are TRBV27 and TRBJ1-3, with D uncertain. Looked up from germline, CDR1 is MNHEY and CDR2 is SMNVEV (reference sequence). V was shortened by 3 bases and J by 0 bases, with 9 bases between the two germline ends. The CDR3 sequence is 15 residues long. The CDR3 DNA reads TGTGCCAGCAGTTTCCAGCCGGGCTCTGGAAACACCATATATTTT. It encodes CASSFQPGSGNTIYF.

This clone came up a few times. The same CDR3 is also encoded by other DNA sequences in this sample. The chain recombines TRBV11-2 with TRBJ1-1; TRBD1 matches at 8 bases. There are 14 residues in the CDR3. V dropped 4 bases and J dropped 2; count of bases not matched to a gene: 3. Germline CDR1 and CDR2: SGHAT and FQNNGV. The CDR3 nucleotides read TGTGCCAGCAGCTCCGACAGGGGAAACACTGAAGCTTTCTTT. It is translated as CASSSDRGNTEAFF.

This clone occurred once. The V and J genes are TRBV6-5 and TRBJ1-5, with D possibly matching TRBD1 (5 bases). Trimming took off 6 bases at V and 7 bases at J, with 13 bases between the two ends. The germline gives CDR1 MNHEY, CDR2 SVGAGI. The CDR3 runs to 13 residues. The CDR3 loop reads CASSAQGYQPQHF. The CDR3 DNA is TGTGCCAGCAGCGCCCAGGGTTACCAGCCCCAGCATTTT.

This chain connects TRBV7-4 to TRBJ2-7; TRBD2 aligns across 15 bases. Unmatched junction bases numbered 7, after V lost 5 bases and J lost 5 bases. The CDR3 extends over 16 amino acids. Germline-derived CDR1 and CDR2 are SGHVT and SQSDAQ. This CDR3 is CASSPRTSGRAHEQYF. For the CDR3, the DNA is TGTGCCAGCAGCCCAAGGACTAGCGGGAGGGCTCACGAGCAGTACTTC.

This clone was recorded only once. The rearrangement links TRBV2 to TRBJ2-1; unclear D gene. The CDR3 totals 12 residues. Germline V gene sequence: CDR1 SNHLY, CDR2 FYNNEI. The germline V and J ends were trimmed by 0 bases and 10 bases, with 7 bases remaining between them. The CDR3 sequence: CASSEASAEQFF. The DNA for the CDR3 is TGTGCCAGCAGTGAAGCGAGCGCCGAGCAGTTCTTC. Full variable domain (rest looked up from reference TRBV2 and TRBJ2-1): EPEVTQTPSHQVTQMGQEVILRCVPISNHLYFYWYRQILGQKVEFLVSFYNNEISEKSEIFDDQFSVERPDGSNFTLKIRSTKLEDSAMYFCASSEASAEQFFGPGTRLTVL.

The chain is built from TRBV29-1 and TRBJ2-1; 9 nucleotides match TRBD2. Per the germline V gene, CDR1 is SQVTM and CDR2 is ANQGSEA. The CDR3 spans 10 residues. DNA of the CDR3: TGCATCGCCCTCGGGACTAGCCAGTTCTTC. Protein sequence: CIALGTSQFF.

This CDR3 reads CASSSSSGQGGTRNTEAFF. DNA of the CDR3: TGTGCCAGCTCCTCCTCTTCGGGACAGGGAGGCACCCGGAACACTGAAGCTTTCTTT. The J gene is TRBJ1-1, the V gene TRBV28; 9 bases line up with TRBD1. The CDR3 has 19 residues. J gave up 1 base and V 8 bases, and 20 bases lay outside the gene matches. Germline loops: CDR1 MDHEN, CDR2 SYDVKM.

J is TRBJ2-5 and V is TRBV7-9; 13 nucleotides line up with TRBD2. The CDR3 has 15 amino acids. Germline loops: CDR1 SEHNR, CDR2 FQNEAQ (reference sequence). V dropped 0 bases and J dropped 5; count of bases not matched to a gene: 0. The CDR3 spells CASSLALAGGETQYF. CDR3 nucleotides: TGTGCCAGCAGCTTAGCACTAGCGGGAGGGGAGACCCAGTACTTC.

The CDR3 spells CASSSTGLAGEETQYF. The CDR3 nucleotides are TGTGCCAGCAGCTCAACCGGACTAGCGGGAGAAGAGACCCAGTACTTC. The V gene is TRBV3-1 (or the pseudogene TRBV3-2), the J gene TRBJ2-5; TRBD2 agrees at 13 bases. The CDR3 extends over 16 amino acids. V dropped 5 bases and J dropped 3; count of bases not matched to a gene: 6. Germline CDR1 is LGHDT and CDR2 is YNNKEL (reference sequence).

This chain joins TRBV15 and TRBJ2-7; TRBD2 matches at 8 bases. CDR3 length: 13 amino acids. The V and J ends lost 4 bases and 4 bases, in that order; junction bases with no gene match: 3. Germline lookup yields CDR1 LNHNV and CDR2 YYDKDF (reference sequence). This chain's CDR3 is CATSTSGSYEQYF. The CDR3 DNA sequence: TGTGCCACCAGCACGAGCGGGAGTTACGAGCAGTACTTC.